Included here is one T cell receptor beta chain sequence, with context. The sample belongs to a study of blood T cell repertoires in COVID-19. The method was immunoSEQ multiplex PCR; TCRdb's version includes in-frame clones alone and lacks a portion of them. The sample gives 350,000 or so clones, about 86% of which show up once; 2.5% to 3% is in the top ten. V was cut by 0 bases and J by 11 bases, with 7 bases left in between. CDR3 size: 11 residues. V is TRBV12-3 or TRBV12-4 and J is TRBJ1-1; D is unresolved. The clonotype originates from a man under 40 with active or convalescent COVID-19. Material for sequencing was peripheral blood. The CDR3 DNA sequence: TGTGCCAGCAGTTTAGCGAGGGTGGCTTTCTTT. Translation gives CASSLARVAFF.